This entry features one T cell receptor (beta chain) sequence. Its binding antigen is unknown. The sample holds no much larger clone one base away, and base qualities are not on file. The data originate from a study of shared clonotypes between healthy human individuals (dated by TCRdb to the early 2020s). For context, the study as a whole: Two women and a few men aged 18 to 49 years were included in the cohort. To increase sequencing depth and limit assay-specific biases, different laboratories used diverse techniques to prepare libraries and sequence TCR repertoires. To estimate repertoire size and how much clonotypes are shared between individuals, the study performed deep sequencing of blood TCR repertoires from five healthy adults. For each donor, three plates each were used for CD4 naive and CD4 memory, two plates were used for CD8 naive, and one plate was used for CD8 memory. Leukapheresis yielded between about 0.8 and 9.5 billion PBMCs per donor. Study-level results and caveats: Estimated clonotype richness was generally larger for naive than for memory subsets. Across a handful of donors, approximately 4.6% of naive CD4, approximately 4% of naive CD8, roughly 2.3% of memory CD4, and 0.4% of memory CD8 clonotypes were shared. Sampling was restricted to blood, and TCR repertoires in tissue are likely to differ from TCR repertoires in blood. Because the study included a small number of donors, the genetic and exposure-history diversity represented was limited. Rarefaction of sorted-subset datasets indicated incomplete sequencing despite the large sequencing depth. Clonotypes shared by all four sorted-subset donors showed higher generation probabilities than non-shared clonotypes. Based on pairwise subsampling, the degree of clonotype sharing among donors was expected to be affected by sequencing depth.

Germline trimming: 3 bases from V, 1 base from J; junction bases outside gene matches: 4. The CDR3 runs 14 amino acids, cysteine and phenylalanine included. The retained sequence is limited to the CDR3, 42 bases, with the frame set at the first base. The CDR1 and CDR2 encoded by the germline V gene (reference sequence) are SGHNT and YYREEE. Using the deep immunoSEQ assay, TCR CDR3 regions were amplified from genomic DNA by multiplex PCR. Extracted genomic DNA from each cell subset was spread evenly across all wells of several immunoSEQ 96-well plates, with each plate serving as a replicate. Each replicate PCR for sorted subsets received roughly 200 ng genomic DNA, equal to roughly 29,000 T cell genomes. The purified libraries were quantified using a Qubit 3.0 fluorometer, sized with a Bioanalyzer 2100, and then quantified again using the KAPA Library Quantification kit. A separate single-read 150-cycle Illumina NextSeq 550 flow cell was used to sequence each immunoSEQ 96-well plate. From the authors' description of their analysis: The immunoSEQ output contained only junctional sequences without quality scores, so filtering could not match that applied to full-length reads. To assign V/J genes and CDR3, sequences were annotated using PyIR, a Python wrapper for IgBLAST v1.9, with IMGT germline references. Any read was removed if the V/J assignment was weak (E-value above 1e-6), the CDR3 was missing, or the read contained stop codons, out-of-frame junctions, or ambiguous translated residues. V3J clonotypes were defined as sequences sharing an identical inferred V gene, J gene, and CDR3 amino acid sequence. Percentage overlap between repertoires was computed as shared unique clonotypes divided by the size of the smaller repertoire. Three approaches were used to assess repertoire richness: RTK rarefaction, the Chao1 estimator, and Recon v2.1 estimates of unobserved clonotypes. Generation probabilities were computed with OLGA for all TCRbeta clonotypes obtained by the gDNA method from four donors. TCRdb obtained this table from immuneACCESS and retained in-frame rearrangements with V and J assigned. These tables miss some clones; where compared with another copy, unresolved V genes account for less than half of the shortfall, and the remainder is unexplained. Clone size and the V and J calls come from that table; the DNA yielded D and trimming. The sample profile shows 2 million to 2.5 million clones; around 95% of them were found once. The ten top clones hold around 0.13% of the sample.

Healthy HIV-negative adults with no recently reported acute infections or vaccinations were included as donors. All donors were Caucasian adults living in Nashville, Tennessee, USA. Magnetic negative selection was used to enrich CD4+ T cells, after which naive cells were positively selected on CD45RA and the negative fraction became the memory subset. Blood was obtained by leukapheresis, after which PBMCs were separated by Ficoll-Histopaque density gradient centrifugation and cryopreserved in liquid nitrogen vapor phase. Analytical flow cytometry was used to check the purity and quantity of each magnetically sorted T cell population. Genomic DNA was isolated from each sorted fraction and quantified by UV absorbance on a Nanodrop 2000c.

Specimen: naive CD4+ T cells sorted from blood. Explained via the paper, the cell subset or site label denotes: CD45RA+ positively selected. The chain employs TRBV5-4 and TRBJ2-7, and 7 junction bases match TRBD2. The TCR was taken from a young man in good health. The CDR3 amino acid sequence is: CASSSAGGSYEQYF. The base sequence is TGTGCCAGCAGCTCCGCCGGGGGGTCCTACGAGCAGTACTTC.